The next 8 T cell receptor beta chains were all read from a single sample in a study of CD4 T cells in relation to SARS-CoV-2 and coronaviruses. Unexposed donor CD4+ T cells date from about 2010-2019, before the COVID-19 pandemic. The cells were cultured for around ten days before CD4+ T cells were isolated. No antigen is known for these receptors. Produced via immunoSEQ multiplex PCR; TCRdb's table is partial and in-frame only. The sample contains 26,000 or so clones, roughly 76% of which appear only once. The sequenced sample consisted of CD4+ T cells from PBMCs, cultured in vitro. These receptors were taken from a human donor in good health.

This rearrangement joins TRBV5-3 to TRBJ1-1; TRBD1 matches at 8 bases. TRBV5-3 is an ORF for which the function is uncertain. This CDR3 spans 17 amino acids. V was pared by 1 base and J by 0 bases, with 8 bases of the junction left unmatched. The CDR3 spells CARSLWGQGAMNTEAFF. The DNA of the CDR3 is TGTGCCAGAAGCTTGTGGGGCCAGGGGGCCATGAACACTGAAGCTTTCTTT.

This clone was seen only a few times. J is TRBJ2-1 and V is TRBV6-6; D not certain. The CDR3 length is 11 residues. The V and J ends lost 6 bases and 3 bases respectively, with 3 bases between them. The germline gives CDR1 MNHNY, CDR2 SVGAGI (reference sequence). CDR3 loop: CASRDYNEQFF. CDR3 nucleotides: TGTGCCAGCAGGGACTACAATGAGCAGTTCTTC.

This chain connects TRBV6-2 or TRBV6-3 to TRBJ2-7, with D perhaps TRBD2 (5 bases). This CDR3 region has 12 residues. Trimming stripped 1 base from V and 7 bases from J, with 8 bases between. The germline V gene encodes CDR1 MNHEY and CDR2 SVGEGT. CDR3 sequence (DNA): TGTGCCAGCAGTTACTGGAGGTTGGAGCAGTACTTC. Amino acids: CASSYWRLEQYF.

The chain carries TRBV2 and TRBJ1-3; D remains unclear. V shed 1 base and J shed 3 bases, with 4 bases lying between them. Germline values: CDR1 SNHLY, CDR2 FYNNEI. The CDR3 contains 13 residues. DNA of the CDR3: TGTGCCAGCAGTGAAGAACGTGGAAACACCATATATTTT. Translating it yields CASSEERGNTIYF. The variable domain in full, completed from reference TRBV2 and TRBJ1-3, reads EPEVTQTPSHQVTQMGQEVILRCVPISNHLYFYWYRQILGQKVEFLVSFYNNEISEKSEIFDDQFSVERPDGSNFTLKIRSTKLEDSAMYFCASSEERGNTIYFGEGSWLTVV.

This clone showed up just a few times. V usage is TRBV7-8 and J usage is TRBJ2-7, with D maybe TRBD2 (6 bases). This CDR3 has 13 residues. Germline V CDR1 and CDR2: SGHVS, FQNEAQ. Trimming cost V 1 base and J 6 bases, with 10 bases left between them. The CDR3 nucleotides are TGTGCCAGCAGCTTAGGGCGGAGGGGCGAGCAGTACTTC. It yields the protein CASSLGRRGEQYF.

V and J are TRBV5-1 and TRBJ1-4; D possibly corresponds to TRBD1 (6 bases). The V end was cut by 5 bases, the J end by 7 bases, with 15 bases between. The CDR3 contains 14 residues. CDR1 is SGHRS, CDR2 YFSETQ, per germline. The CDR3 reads CASSGRGEGEKLFF. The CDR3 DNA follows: TGCGCCAGCAGTGGAAGGGGGGAAGGTGAAAAACTGTTTTTT.

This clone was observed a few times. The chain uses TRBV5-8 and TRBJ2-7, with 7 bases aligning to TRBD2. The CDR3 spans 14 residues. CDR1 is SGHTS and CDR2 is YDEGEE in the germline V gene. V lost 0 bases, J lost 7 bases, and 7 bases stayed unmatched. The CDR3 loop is CASSLDLGGSEQYF. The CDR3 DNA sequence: TGTGCCAGCAGCTTGGACTTGGGAGGGTCTGAGCAGTACTTC.

The CDR3 region is CASEGRMNTEAFF. CDR3 nucleotide sequence: TGTGCCAGCGAGGGACGGATGAACACTGAAGCTTTCTTT. The chain carries TRBV2 and TRBJ1-1; TRBD1 might be the D (5 bases). Trimming took 8 bases from V and 0 from J, leaving 10 bases between them. The CDR3 runs to 13 residues. The V gene's germline CDR1 is SNHLY and CDR2 FYNNEI.